This is a list of T cell receptor beta chains from one sample in a study of T cells in tumors after PD-1 blockade. Only in-frame clones appear in the TCRdb table, and some are missing; sequencing was by immunoSEQ multiplex PCR. The sample has about 10,000 clones, 50% to 70% seen once. The sequencing here drew on tumor tissue, taken after anti-PD-1 treatment. Receptors were obtained from a human donor with basal cell carcinoma. Each CDR3 is given with its conserved first and last residue. The order of the fields is V gene, D gene, J gene, clone size, CDR3 length, CDR3 protein, CDR3 DNA. A D gene is named only where the DNA matches it firmly. Size tells how often a clone was seen (once, few, many) or the class of an expanded clone, and some rows leave it out.

V gene: TRBV18
D gene: .
J gene: TRBJ2-7
clone size: .
CDR3 length: 12
CDR3 protein: CASSPQAYEQYF
CDR3 DNA: TGTGCCAGCTCACCACAGGCCTACGAGCAGTACTTC

V gene: TRBV5-1
D gene: TRBD2
J gene: TRBJ2-1
clone size: .
CDR3 length: 11
CDR3 protein: CASGGVNEQFF
CDR3 DNA: TGCGCCAGCGGGGGGGTCAATGAGCAGTTCTTC

V gene: TRBV24-1
D gene: .
J gene: TRBJ2-1
clone size: .
CDR3 length: 16
CDR3 protein: CATSEGRKPGDNEQFF
CDR3 DNA: TGTGCCACCTCCGAAGGACGAAAACCGGGGGACAATGAGCAGTTCTTC

V gene: TRBV7-2
D gene: .
J gene: TRBJ2-2
clone size: .
CDR3 length: 15
CDR3 protein: CASSLDLRGTGELFF
CDR3 DNA: TGTGCCAGCAGCTTAGATCTAAGGGGCACCGGGGAGCTGTTTTTT

V gene: TRBV7-2
D gene: .
J gene: TRBJ2-5
clone size: .
CDR3 length: 14
CDR3 protein: CASSLGVEGETQYF
CDR3 DNA: TGTGCCAGCAGCCTAGGGGTCGAAGGGGAGACCCAGTACTTC

V gene: TRBV5-6
D gene: .
J gene: TRBJ2-7
clone size: large
CDR3 length: 14
CDR3 protein: CASSLGGGTYEQYF
CDR3 DNA: TGTGCCAGCAGCTTGGGAGGTGGAACCTACGAGCAGTACTTC

V gene: TRBV10-3
D gene: .
J gene: TRBJ1-6
clone size: .
CDR3 length: 13
CDR3 protein: CAIAETVNSPLHF
CDR3 DNA: TGTGCCATCGCGGAGACGGTTAATTCACCCCTCCACTTT

V gene: TRBV2
D gene: .
J gene: TRBJ2-3
clone size: few
CDR3 length: 16
CDR3 protein: CASSDRAGVGTDTQYF
CDR3 DNA: TGTGCCAGCAGTGATCGCGCAGGGGTGGGCACAGATACGCAGTATTTT

V gene: TRBV18
D gene: .
J gene: TRBJ2-3
clone size: .
CDR3 length: 15
CDR3 protein: CASSPGVRSIDTQYF
CDR3 DNA: TGTGCCAGCTCACCAGGCGTCCGCAGCATAGATACGCAGTATTTT

V gene: TRBV24-1
D gene: TRBD2
J gene: TRBJ2-3
clone size: few
CDR3 length: 15
CDR3 protein: CATSRLAGGTDTQYF
CDR3 DNA: TGTGCCACCAGTCGACTAGCGGGGGGCACAGATACGCAGTATTTT

V gene: TRBV3-1/TRBV3-2
D gene: .
J gene: TRBJ1-5
clone size: .
CDR3 length: 14
CDR3 protein: CASSQAGGNQPQHF
CDR3 DNA: TGTGCCAGCAGCCAAGCGGGGGGCAATCAGCCCCAGCATTTT

V gene: TRBV9
D gene: TRBD1
J gene: TRBJ1-4
clone size: .
CDR3 length: 16
CDR3 protein: CASSGDRGATNEKLFF
CDR3 DNA: TGTGCCAGCAGCGGGGACAGAGGAGCAACTAATGAAAAACTGTTTTTT

V gene: TRBV19
D gene: TRBD2
J gene: TRBJ2-2
clone size: .
CDR3 length: 14
CDR3 protein: CASSTTSATGELFF
CDR3 DNA: TGTGCCAGTAGTACGACTAGCGCCACCGGGGAGCTGTTTTTT

V gene: TRBV29-1
D gene: .
J gene: TRBJ2-1
clone size: .
CDR3 length: 14
CDR3 protein: CSVSGTRSYNEQFF
CDR3 DNA: TGCAGCGTTTCCGGGACACGAAGTTACAATGAGCAGTTCTTC

V gene: TRBV20-1
D gene: .
J gene: TRBJ1-2
clone size: .
CDR3 length: 10
CDR3 protein: CSAVGDGYTF
CDR3 DNA: TGCAGTGCGGTGGGGGATGGCTACACCTTC

V gene: TRBV6-5
D gene: .
J gene: TRBJ1-6
clone size: .
CDR3 length: 15
CDR3 protein: CASRTGGDLVPPLHF
CDR3 DNA: TGTGCCAGCAGGACTGGGGGCGACCTAGTCCCACCCCTCCACTTT

V gene: TRBV30
D gene: TRBD2
J gene: TRBJ2-5
clone size: .
CDR3 length: 14
CDR3 protein: CAWSVPLAGETQYF
CDR3 DNA: TGTGCCTGGAGTGTACCACTAGCGGGAGAGACCCAGTACTTC

V gene: TRBV28
D gene: .
J gene: TRBJ2-5
clone size: .
CDR3 length: 13
CDR3 protein: CASSLGFQETQYF
CDR3 DNA: TGTGCCAGCAGTTTGGGATTTCAAGAGACCCAGTACTTC

V gene: TRBV2
D gene: .
J gene: TRBJ1-5
clone size: few
CDR3 length: 14
CDR3 protein: CASSSWTREQPQHF
CDR3 DNA: TGTGCCAGCAGTTCCTGGACGAGGGAACAGCCCCAGCATTTT

V gene: TRBV19
D gene: TRBD1
J gene: TRBJ2-7
clone size: few
CDR3 length: 15
CDR3 protein: CASSVQQGVTYEQYF
CDR3 DNA: TGTGCCAGTAGTGTACAACAGGGGGTGACCTACGAGCAGTACTTC

V gene: TRBV11-3
D gene: TRBD1
J gene: TRBJ2-5
clone size: few
CDR3 length: 15
CDR3 protein: CASSKGQGGGETQYF
CDR3 DNA: TGTGCCAGCAGCAAGGGACAGGGGGGCGGAGAGACCCAGTACTTC

V gene: TRBV5-1
D gene: .
J gene: TRBJ1-3
clone size: .
CDR3 length: 17
CDR3 protein: CASSLGLGQSSGNTIYF
CDR3 DNA: TGCGCCAGCAGCTTGGGGCTGGGGCAAAGCTCTGGAAACACCATATATTTT

V gene: TRBV4-2
D gene: .
J gene: TRBJ2-7
clone size: .
CDR3 length: 15
CDR3 protein: CASSQDNSRFYEQYF
CDR3 DNA: TGTGCCAGCAGCCAAGATAATAGCAGGTTCTACGAGCAGTACTTC

V gene: TRBV2
D gene: .
J gene: TRBJ2-5
clone size: .
CDR3 length: 12
CDR3 protein: CASGGRQETQYF
CDR3 DNA: TGTGCCAGCGGGGGGCGCCAAGAGACCCAGTACTTC

V gene: TRBV2
D gene: .
J gene: TRBJ1-2
clone size: medium-sized
CDR3 length: 13
CDR3 protein: CASSEALDYGYTF
CDR3 DNA: TGTGCCAGCAGTGAAGCGCTGGATTATGGCTACACCTTC

V gene: TRBV5-1
D gene: .
J gene: TRBJ2-7
clone size: .
CDR3 length: 12
CDR3 protein: CASSLVPYEQYF
CDR3 DNA: TGCGCCAGCAGCTTGGTCCCATACGAGCAGTACTTC

V gene: TRBV6-5
D gene: TRBD1
J gene: TRBJ1-1
clone size: .
CDR3 length: 15
CDR3 protein: CASKRQGEVNTEAFF
CDR3 DNA: TGTGCCAGCAAGAGACAGGGAGAGGTGAACACTGAAGCTTTCTTT